A selection of T cell receptor beta chains follows, all from one sample in a study of patients and donors after allogeneic stem cell transplantation. TCRdb called the RT-PCR reads again in MiXCR, with one record for every CDR3 protein. The sample consists of more than 850,000 distinct CDR3 sequences, more than 15% of them appearing once. The sample comprised blood, either unsorted or a sorted T cell fraction (not recorded which). The receptors originated from a human donor who was either an allogeneic HSCT recipient or a stem cell or donor lymphocyte infusion donor (not recorded which). It is not recorded whose cells these are; they may come from a transplant donor. CDR3s include the opening cysteine and the closing phenylalanine or tryptophan. The D gene is left open where the match is weak. Not all rows give a size; the values are once, few, many and, for expanded clones, a class.

CDR3aa: CSASLASGRFYEQYF
CDR3nt: TGCAGTGCTAGTCTTGCTAGCGGGAGGTTCTACGAGCAGTACTTC
v_gene: TRBV20-1
j_gene: TRBJ2-7
d_gene: TRBD2
abundance: NA

CDR3aa: CASSLRPPQQYF
CDR3nt: TGTGCCAGCAGCTTAAGACCGCCTCAACAGTACTTC
v_gene: TRBV11-2
j_gene: TRBJ2-4
d_gene: NA
abundance: NA

CDR3aa: CASRRETAYEQYF
CDR3nt: TGTGCCAGCCGGCGGGAGACCGCCTACGAGCAGTACTTC
v_gene: TRBV12-3/TRBV12-4
j_gene: TRBJ2-7
d_gene: TRBD2
abundance: many

CDR3aa: CSADSGHYTEAFF
CDR3nt: TGCAGCGCAGACTCGGGCCACTACACTGAAGCTTTCTTT
v_gene: TRBV29-1
j_gene: TRBJ1-1
d_gene: NA
abundance: few

CDR3aa: CASSSGLAAGEQYF
CDR3nt: TGCGCCAGCAGCTCTGGACTAGCGGCGGGCGAGCAGTACTTC
v_gene: TRBV5-1
j_gene: TRBJ2-7
d_gene: TRBD2
abundance: NA

CDR3aa: CSALRQGRGNTEAFF
CDR3nt: TGCAGTGCCCTCAGGCAGGGACGGGGGAACACTGAAGCTTTCTTT
v_gene: TRBV20-1
j_gene: TRBJ1-1
d_gene: NA
abundance: few

CDR3aa: CASSPPGAGSSYNEQFF
CDR3nt: TGTGCCAGCTCACCACCGGGTGCGGGGAGCTCCTACAATGAGCAGTTCTTC
v_gene: TRBV18
j_gene: TRBJ2-1
d_gene: NA
abundance: NA

CDR3aa: CSARVPGGVEQYF
CDR3nt: TGCAGTGCTAGAGTCCCGGGGGGGGTCGAGCAGTACTTC
v_gene: TRBV20-1
j_gene: TRBJ2-7
d_gene: TRBD2
abundance: few

CDR3aa: CASSELGTQNTGELFF
CDR3nt: TGTGCCAGCAGTGAATTGGGGACTCAGAACACCGGGGAGCTGTTTTTT
v_gene: TRBV25-1
j_gene: TRBJ2-2
d_gene: NA
abundance: NA

CDR3aa: CASSLEPVVTEAFF
CDR3nt: TGTGCCAGCAGCTTAGAACCGGTCGTCACTGAAGCTTTCTTT
v_gene: TRBV7-3
j_gene: TRBJ1-1
d_gene: NA
abundance: few

CDR3aa: CSALRDSRPYF
CDR3nt: TGCAGTGCCCTCCGGGACTCACGACCGTACTTC
v_gene: TRBV20-1
j_gene: TRBJ2-7
d_gene: NA
abundance: few

CDR3aa: CSARDTYSYEQYF
CDR3nt: TGCAGTGCTAGAGACACCTACAGCTACGAGCAGTACTTC
v_gene: TRBV20-1
j_gene: TRBJ2-7
d_gene: NA
abundance: few

CDR3aa: CAWSRAGATDTQYF
CDR3nt: TGTGCCTGGAGTAGGGCAGGAGCCACAGATACGCAGTATTTT
v_gene: TRBV30
j_gene: TRBJ2-3
d_gene: NA
abundance: NA

CDR3aa: CASSPLPMSYNEQFF
CDR3nt: TGTGCCAGCTCACCGCTCCCCATGTCTTACAATGAGCAGTTCTTC
v_gene: TRBV18
j_gene: TRBJ2-1
d_gene: NA
abundance: NA

CDR3aa: CASSEVPSTQYF
CDR3nt: TGTGCCAGCAGTGAGGTCCCTTCAACGCAGTATTTT
v_gene: TRBV25-1
j_gene: TRBJ2-3
d_gene: NA
abundance: few

CDR3aa: CSAPRQGGSYEQYF
CDR3nt: TGCAGTGCTCCTCGACAGGGGGGGTCCTACGAGCAGTACTTC
v_gene: TRBV20-1
j_gene: TRBJ2-7
d_gene: TRBD1
abundance: few

CDR3aa: CASSSSTGDNSPLHF
CDR3nt: TGTGCCAGCAGCTCTTCGACAGGAGACAATTCACCCCTCCACTTT
v_gene: TRBV11-1
j_gene: TRBJ1-6
d_gene: NA
abundance: few

CDR3aa: CASSARQGPGELFF
CDR3nt: TGCGCCAGCAGCGCCCGACAGGGTCCCGGGGAGCTGTTTTTT
v_gene: TRBV5-1
j_gene: TRBJ2-2
d_gene: TRBD1
abundance: few

CDR3aa: CASTSFREAKNIQYF
CDR3nt: TGCGCCAGCACTAGTTTTCGGGAGGCCAAAAACATTCAGTACTTC
v_gene: TRBV4-1
j_gene: TRBJ2-4
d_gene: NA
abundance: few

CDR3aa: CASSTNRGGYNSPLHF
CDR3nt: TGTGCCAGCAGTACAAACAGGGGAGGCTATAATTCACCCCTCCACTTT
v_gene: TRBV6-1
j_gene: TRBJ1-6
d_gene: TRBD1
abundance: NA

CDR3aa: CASSLAWQEETQYF
CDR3nt: TGTGCCAGCAGCTTAGCCTGGCAGGAAGAGACCCAGTACTTC
v_gene: TRBV7-9
j_gene: TRBJ2-5
d_gene: NA
abundance: NA

CDR3aa: CSVVSGGTEAFF
CDR3nt: TGCAGCGTTGTTTCAGGGGGTACTGAAGCTTTCTTT
v_gene: TRBV29-1
j_gene: TRBJ1-1
d_gene: TRBD1
abundance: NA

CDR3aa: CASSLTRGRTEAFF
CDR3nt: TGTGCCAGCAGCTTAACAAGGGGACGCACTGAAGCTTTCTTT
v_gene: TRBV7-3
j_gene: TRBJ1-1
d_gene: NA
abundance: few

CDR3aa: CASSTESGAFF
CDR3nt: TGTGCCAGCAGCACAGAAAGCGGAGCTTTCTTT
v_gene: TRBV7-9
j_gene: TRBJ1-1
d_gene: NA
abundance: NA

CDR3aa: CASSGDGKSNYGYTF
CDR3nt: TGTGCCAGCAGCGGCGACGGAAAGTCTAACTATGGCTACACCTTC
v_gene: TRBV7-3
j_gene: TRBJ1-2
d_gene: NA
abundance: NA

CDR3aa: CASSATGGTSAIFLYNEQFF
CDR3nt: TGTGCCAGCAGCGCAACGGGAGGGACTAGCGCGATATTCCTCTACAATGAGCAGTTCTTC
v_gene: TRBV21-1
j_gene: TRBJ2-1
d_gene: NA
abundance: few

CDR3aa: CASRMNRGPSPLHF
CDR3nt: TGTGCCAGCAGAATGAACAGGGGGCCTTCACCCCTCCACTTT
v_gene: TRBV27
j_gene: TRBJ1-6
d_gene: TRBD1
abundance: NA

CDR3aa: CASSELGAGGGGTDTQYF
CDR3nt: TGTGCCAGCAGTGAATTAGGAGCGGGAGGCGGGGGCACAGATACGCAGTATTTT
v_gene: TRBV25-1
j_gene: TRBJ2-3
d_gene: TRBD2
abundance: NA

CDR3aa: CASSPLPVGTTEAFF
CDR3nt: TGTGCCAGCTCACCCCTTCCGGTGGGGACCACTGAAGCTTTCTTT
v_gene: TRBV18
j_gene: TRBJ1-1
d_gene: NA
abundance: once

CDR3aa: CASSTRAADTQYF
CDR3nt: TGTGCCAGCAGTACACGGGCCGCGGATACGCAGTATTTT
v_gene: TRBV2
j_gene: TRBJ2-3
d_gene: NA
abundance: NA

CDR3aa: CASSARRGGAEAFF
CDR3nt: TGTGCCAGCAGTGCGAGAAGGGGTGGCGCTGAAGCTTTCTTT
v_gene: TRBV12-3/TRBV12-4
j_gene: TRBJ1-1
d_gene: NA
abundance: NA

CDR3aa: CASRSNGGIGITEAFF
CDR3nt: TGTGCCAGTAGATCCAACGGGGGAATTGGTATAACTGAAGCTTTCTTT
v_gene: TRBV19
j_gene: TRBJ1-1
d_gene: NA
abundance: few

CDR3aa: CSARGGVNTGELFF
CDR3nt: TGCAGTGCTAGAGGGGGGGTTAACACCGGGGAGCTGTTTTTT
v_gene: TRBV20-1
j_gene: TRBJ2-2
d_gene: NA
abundance: few

CDR3aa: CSASFGGAVPYNEQFF
CDR3nt: TGCAGTGCTAGTTTTGGTGGGGCTGTGCCCTACAATGAGCAGTTCTTC
v_gene: TRBV20-1
j_gene: TRBJ2-1
d_gene: NA
abundance: NA

CDR3aa: CATSDGQGYEQYF
CDR3nt: TGCGCCACCAGCGACGGACAGGGCTACGAGCAGTACTTC
v_gene: TRBV5-1
j_gene: TRBJ2-7
d_gene: TRBD1
abundance: NA

CDR3aa: CSVSTAGTSGGTDTQYF
CDR3nt: TGCAGCGTTTCGACTGCCGGGACTAGCGGTGGGACAGATACGCAGTATTTT
v_gene: TRBV29-1
j_gene: TRBJ2-3
d_gene: TRBD2
abundance: few

CDR3aa: CASSPRGGLGQETQYF
CDR3nt: TGCGCCAGCAGCCCTAGGGGGGGCCTGGGGCAAGAGACCCAGTACTTC
v_gene: TRBV5-1
j_gene: TRBJ2-5
d_gene: NA
abundance: NA

CDR3aa: CASSDSGGSGNTIYF
CDR3nt: TGTGCCAGCAGTGACTCTGGGGGTTCTGGAAACACCATATATTTT
v_gene: TRBV6-1
j_gene: TRBJ1-3
d_gene: NA
abundance: NA

CDR3aa: CSASVWGGTPGGGELFF
CDR3nt: TGCAGTGCTAGTGTTTGGGGCGGGACACCGGGGGGAGGGGAGCTGTTTTTT
v_gene: TRBV20-1
j_gene: TRBJ2-2
d_gene: NA
abundance: few

CDR3aa: CASSLGPDSGGTDTQYF
CDR3nt: TGCGCCAGCAGCTTAGGCCCCGATAGCGGGGGGACAGATACGCAGTATTTT
v_gene: TRBV5-1
j_gene: TRBJ2-3
d_gene: TRBD2
abundance: NA

CDR3aa: CASSGWDRGDSPLHF
CDR3nt: TGTGCCAGCAGCGGATGGGACAGGGGGGATTCACCCCTCCACTTT
v_gene: TRBV6-1
j_gene: TRBJ1-6
d_gene: TRBD1
abundance: few